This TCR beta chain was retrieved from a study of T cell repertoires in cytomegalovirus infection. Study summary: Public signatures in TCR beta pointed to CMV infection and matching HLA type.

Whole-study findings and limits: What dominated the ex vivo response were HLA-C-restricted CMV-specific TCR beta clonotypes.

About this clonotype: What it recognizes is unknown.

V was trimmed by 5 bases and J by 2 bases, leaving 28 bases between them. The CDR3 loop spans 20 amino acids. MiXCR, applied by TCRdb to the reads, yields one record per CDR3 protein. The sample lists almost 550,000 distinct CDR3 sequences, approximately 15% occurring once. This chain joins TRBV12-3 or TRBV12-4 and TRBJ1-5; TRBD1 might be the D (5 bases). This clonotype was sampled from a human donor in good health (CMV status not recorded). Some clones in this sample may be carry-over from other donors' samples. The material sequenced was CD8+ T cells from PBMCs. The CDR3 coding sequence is TGTGCCAGCAGTCCCCCGGCAGGGACCGCCAATGACGGCGGCAATCAGCCCCAGCATTTT. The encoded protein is CASSPPAGTANDGGNQPQHF.